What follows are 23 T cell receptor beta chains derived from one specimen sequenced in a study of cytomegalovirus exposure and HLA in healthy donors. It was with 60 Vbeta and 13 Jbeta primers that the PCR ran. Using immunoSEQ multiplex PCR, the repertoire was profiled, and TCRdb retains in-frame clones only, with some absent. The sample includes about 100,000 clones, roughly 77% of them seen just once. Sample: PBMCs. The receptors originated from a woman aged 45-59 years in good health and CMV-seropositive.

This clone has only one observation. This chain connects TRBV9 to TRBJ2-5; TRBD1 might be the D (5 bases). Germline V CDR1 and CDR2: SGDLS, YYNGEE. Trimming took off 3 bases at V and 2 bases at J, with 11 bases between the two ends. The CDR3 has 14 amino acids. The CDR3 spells CASSATTVQETQYF. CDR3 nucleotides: TGTGCCAGCAGCGCGACGACAGTACAAGAGACCCAGTACTTC.

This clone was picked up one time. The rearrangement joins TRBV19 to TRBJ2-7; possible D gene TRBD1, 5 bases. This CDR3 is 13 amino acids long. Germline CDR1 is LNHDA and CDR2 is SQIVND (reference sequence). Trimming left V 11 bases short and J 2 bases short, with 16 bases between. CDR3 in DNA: TGTGCCGTCGCGGCCGGACACCCCTACGAGCAGTACTTC. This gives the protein CAVAAGHPYEQYF.

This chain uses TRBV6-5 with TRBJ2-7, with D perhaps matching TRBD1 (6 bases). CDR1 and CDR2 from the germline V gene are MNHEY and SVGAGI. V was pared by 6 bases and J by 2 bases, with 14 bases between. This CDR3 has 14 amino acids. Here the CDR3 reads CASSRTGTTYEQYF. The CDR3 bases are TGTGCCAGCAGCCGAACAGGGACGACCTACGAGCAGTACTTC.

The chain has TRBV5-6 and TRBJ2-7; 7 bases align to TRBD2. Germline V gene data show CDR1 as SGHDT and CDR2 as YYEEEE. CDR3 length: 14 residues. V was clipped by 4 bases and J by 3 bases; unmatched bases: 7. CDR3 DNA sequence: TGTGCCAGCAGCCCCCTTCGGGGGGTCTACGAGCAGTACTTC. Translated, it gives CASSPLRGVYEQYF.

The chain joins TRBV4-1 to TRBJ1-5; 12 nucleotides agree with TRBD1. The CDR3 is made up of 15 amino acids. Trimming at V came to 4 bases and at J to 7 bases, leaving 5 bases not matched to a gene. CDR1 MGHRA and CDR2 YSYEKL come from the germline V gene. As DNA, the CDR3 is TGCGCCAGCAGCCCCCGGGACAGGGGGCCCCAGCCCCAGCATTTT. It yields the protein CASSPRDRGPQPQHF.

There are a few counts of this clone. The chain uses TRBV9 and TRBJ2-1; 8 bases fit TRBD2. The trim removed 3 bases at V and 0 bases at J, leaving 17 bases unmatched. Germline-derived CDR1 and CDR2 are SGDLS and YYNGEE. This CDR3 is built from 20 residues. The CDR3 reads CASSAHGGDYNSSSYNEQFF. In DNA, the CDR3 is TGTGCCAGCAGCGCCCACGGGGGGGACTACAACTCGAGCTCCTACAATGAGCAGTTCTTC.

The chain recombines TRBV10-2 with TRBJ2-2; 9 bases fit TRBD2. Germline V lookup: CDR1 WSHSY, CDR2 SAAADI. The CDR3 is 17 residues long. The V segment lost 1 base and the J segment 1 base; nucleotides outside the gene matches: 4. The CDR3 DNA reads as TGCGCCAGCAGTGAGTGGACTAGCGTACTGAACACCGGGGAGCTGTTTTTT. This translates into CASSEWTSVLNTGELFF.

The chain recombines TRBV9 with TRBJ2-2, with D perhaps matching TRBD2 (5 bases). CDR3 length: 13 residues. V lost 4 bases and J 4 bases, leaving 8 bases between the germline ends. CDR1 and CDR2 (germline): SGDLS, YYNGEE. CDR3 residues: CASSPGSTGELFF. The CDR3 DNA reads TGTGCCAGCAGCCCGGGGTCCACCGGGGAGCTGTTTTTT.

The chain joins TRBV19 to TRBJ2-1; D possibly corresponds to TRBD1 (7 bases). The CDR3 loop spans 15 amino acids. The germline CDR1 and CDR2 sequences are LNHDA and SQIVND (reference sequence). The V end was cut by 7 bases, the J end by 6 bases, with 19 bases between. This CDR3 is CASKEGAFGFNEQFF. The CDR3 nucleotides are TGTGCCAGTAAGGAGGGGGCGTTTGGATTCAATGAGCAGTTCTTC.

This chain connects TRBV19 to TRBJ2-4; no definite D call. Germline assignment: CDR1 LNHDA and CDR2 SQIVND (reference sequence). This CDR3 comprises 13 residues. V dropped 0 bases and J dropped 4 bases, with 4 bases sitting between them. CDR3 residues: CASSIDRKNIQYF. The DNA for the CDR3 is TGTGCCAGTAGTATAGACCGTAAAAACATTCAGTACTTC.

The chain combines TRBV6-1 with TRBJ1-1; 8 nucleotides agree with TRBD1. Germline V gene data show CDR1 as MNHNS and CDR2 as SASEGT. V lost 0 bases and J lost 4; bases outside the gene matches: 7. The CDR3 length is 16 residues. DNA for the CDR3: TGTGCCAGCAGTGAAGCGGTGACAGGGGTGTTCACTGAAGCTTTCTTT. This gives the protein CASSEAVTGVFTEAFF.

The CDR3 nucleotides are TGTGCCAGCAGTGTCGACAGGGCCTACGAGCAGTACTTC. It specifies CASSVDRAYEQYF. This sequence joins TRBV25-1 and TRBJ2-7, with 7 bases lining up with TRBD1. After removal of 4 bases from V and 2 bases from J, the junction contained 2 bases not matched to a gene. This CDR3 comprises 13 residues. Germline values: CDR1 MGHDK, CDR2 SYGVNS.

The CDR3 here is CASSTSGGAEDTQYF. CDR3 coding DNA: TGCGCCAGCAGCACCAGCGGGGGGGCCGAAGATACGCAGTATTTT. V and J are TRBV5-1 and TRBJ2-3, with 10 positions matching TRBD2. After removal of 4 bases from V and 5 bases from J, the junction contained 7 bases not matched to a gene. CDR1 SGHRS and CDR2 YFSETQ come from the germline V gene. The CDR3 is 15 residues long.

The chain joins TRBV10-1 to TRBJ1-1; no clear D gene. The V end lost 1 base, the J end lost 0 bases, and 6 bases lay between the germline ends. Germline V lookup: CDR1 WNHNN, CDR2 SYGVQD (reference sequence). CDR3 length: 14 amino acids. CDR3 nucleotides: TGCGCCAGCAGTGAGTTGTATTTGAACACTGAAGCTTTCTTT. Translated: CASSELYLNTEAFF.

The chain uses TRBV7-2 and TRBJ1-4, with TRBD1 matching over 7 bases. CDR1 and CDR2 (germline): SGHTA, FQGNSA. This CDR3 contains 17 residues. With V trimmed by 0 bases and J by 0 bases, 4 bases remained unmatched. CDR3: CASSLAGQYATNEKLFF. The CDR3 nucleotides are TGTGCCAGCAGCTTAGCGGGACAGTATGCAACTAATGAAAAACTGTTTTTT.

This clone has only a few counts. This CDR3 reads CASSIGAKSLSTNEKLFF. The CDR3 nucleotides read TGTGCCAGTAGTATTGGGGCGAAGAGTCTGTCAACTAATGAAAAACTGTTTTTT. V is TRBV19 and J is TRBJ1-4; tentatively, D is TRBD1 (5 bases). This CDR3 comprises 18 residues. Trimming left V 3 bases short and J 0 bases short, with 17 bases between. Per germline, CDR1 LNHDA and CDR2 SQIVND (reference sequence). The full variable domain, its missing parts supplied by reference TRBV19 and TRBJ1-4, is DGGITQSPKYLFRKEGQNVTLSCEQNLNHDAMYWYRQDPGQGLRLIYYSQIVNDFQKGDIAEGYSVSREKKESFPLTVTSAQKNPTAFYLCASSIGAKSLSTNEKLFFGSGTQLSVL.

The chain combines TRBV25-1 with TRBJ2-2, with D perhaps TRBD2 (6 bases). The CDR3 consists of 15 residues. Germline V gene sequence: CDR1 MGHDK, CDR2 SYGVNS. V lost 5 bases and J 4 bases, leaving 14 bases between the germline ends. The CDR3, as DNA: TGTGCCAGCAGTCCGGGGGTCCCAAGCACCGGGGAGCTGTTTTTT. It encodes CASSPGVPSTGELFF.

Here the CDR3 DNA reads TGTGCCAGCAGGAAAAGAGACAGGGCCCATGAGCAGTTCTTC. The encoded protein is CASRKRDRAHEQFF. This chain links TRBV6-6 with TRBJ2-1; 7 positions agree with TRBD1. CDR1 is MNHNY and CDR2 is SVGAGI in the germline V gene (reference sequence). This CDR3 contains 14 residues. V was pared by 6 bases and J by 8 bases, with 10 bases of the junction left unmatched.

CDR3 nucleotides: TGTGCCAGCAGCTTAGTATCCCTGCGGAATGAGCAGTTCTTC. Its translation: CASSLVSLRNEQFF. V is TRBV7-8 and J is TRBJ2-1; D is unresolved. Trimming removed 1 base at V and 7 bases at J, with 11 bases between. CDR1 SGHVS and CDR2 FQNEAQ come from the germline V gene. This CDR3 has 14 residues. The whole variable domain, filled in from reference TRBV7-8 and TRBJ2-1, reads GAGVSQSPRYKVAKRGQDVALRCDPISGHVSLFWYQQALGQGPEFLTYFQNEAQLDKSGLPSDRFFAERPEGSVSTLKIQRTQQEDSAVYLCASSLVSLRNEQFFGPGTRLTVL.

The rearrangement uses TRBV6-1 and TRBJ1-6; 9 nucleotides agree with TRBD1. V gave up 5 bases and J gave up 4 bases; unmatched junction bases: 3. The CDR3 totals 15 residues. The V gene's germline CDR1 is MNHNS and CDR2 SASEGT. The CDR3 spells CASSWDREYNSPLHF. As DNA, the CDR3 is TGTGCCAGCAGTTGGGACAGGGAGTATAATTCACCCCTCCACTTT.

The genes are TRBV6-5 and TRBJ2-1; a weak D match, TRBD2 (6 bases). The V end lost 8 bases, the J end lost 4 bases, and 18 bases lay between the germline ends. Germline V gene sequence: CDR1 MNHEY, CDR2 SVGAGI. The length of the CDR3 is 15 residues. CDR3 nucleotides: TGTGCCAGCCATGACCGGGGAGGCTCGTACAATGAGCAGTTCTTC. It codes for CASHDRGGSYNEQFF.

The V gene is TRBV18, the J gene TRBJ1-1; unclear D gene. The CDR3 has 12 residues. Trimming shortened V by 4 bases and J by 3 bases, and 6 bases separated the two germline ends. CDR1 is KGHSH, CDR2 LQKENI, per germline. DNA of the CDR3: TGTGCCAGCTCACGGTCAGACACTGAAGCTTTCTTT. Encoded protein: CASSRSDTEAFF.

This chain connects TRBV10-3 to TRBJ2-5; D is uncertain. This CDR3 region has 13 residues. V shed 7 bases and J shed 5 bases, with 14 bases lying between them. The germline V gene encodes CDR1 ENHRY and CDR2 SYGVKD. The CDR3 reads CAINSRESETQYF. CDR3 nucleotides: TGTGCCATCAATTCCCGAGAGTCGGAGACCCAGTACTTC.